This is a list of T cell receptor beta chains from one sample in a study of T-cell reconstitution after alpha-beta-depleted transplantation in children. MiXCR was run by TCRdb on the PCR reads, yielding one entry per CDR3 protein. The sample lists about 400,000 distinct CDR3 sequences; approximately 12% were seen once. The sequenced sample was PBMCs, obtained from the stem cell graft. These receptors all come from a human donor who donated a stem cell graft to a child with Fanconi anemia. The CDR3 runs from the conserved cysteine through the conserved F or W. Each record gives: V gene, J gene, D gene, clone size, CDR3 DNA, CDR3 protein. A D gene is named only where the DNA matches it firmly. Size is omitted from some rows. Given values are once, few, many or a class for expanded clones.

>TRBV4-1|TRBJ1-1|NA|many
TGCGCCAGCAGCCAAGTGACGCAGGGGAATGAAGCTTTCTTT
CASSQVTQGNEAFF
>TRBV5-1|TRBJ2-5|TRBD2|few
TGCGCCAGCAGCTTCTCCGGGACTAGCGGGGGGCAGGAGACCCAGTACTTC
CASSFSGTSGGQETQYF
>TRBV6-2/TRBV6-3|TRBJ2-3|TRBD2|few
TGTGCCAGCAGTTACTCCCCGAATCCCACTAGCGGGAGCACAGATACGCAGTATTTT
CASSYSPNPTSGSTDTQYF
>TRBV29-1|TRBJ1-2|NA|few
TGCAGCGTTGAAGAGGACAGAGGGGCGGAGGGCTACACCTTC
CSVEEDRGAEGYTF
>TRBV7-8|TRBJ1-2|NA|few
TGTGCGACTAAAACAAGGAGTGCTCGCGACTACACCTTC
CATKTRSARDYTF
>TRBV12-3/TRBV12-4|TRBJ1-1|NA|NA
TGTGCCAGCAGCCGATACGTAATGACTGAAGCTTTCTTT
CASSRYVMTEAFF
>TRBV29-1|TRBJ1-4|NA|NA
TGCAGCGTCAAATACCGGGACATGGATGAAAAACTGTTTTTT
CSVKYRDMDEKLFF
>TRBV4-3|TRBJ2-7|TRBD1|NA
TGCGCCAGCAGCCAGTCCGGGACAGGGGGCGACGAGCAGTACTTC
CASSQSGTGGDEQYF
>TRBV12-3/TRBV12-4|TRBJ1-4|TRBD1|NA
TGTGCCAGTGGCAGGGGGACCAGGAATGAAAAACTGTTTTTT
CASGRGTRNEKLFF
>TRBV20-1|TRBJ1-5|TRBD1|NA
TGCAGTGCTACCCCGACAGGGGGAAGCAATCAGCCCCAGCATTTT
CSATPTGGSNQPQHF
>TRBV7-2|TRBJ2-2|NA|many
TGTGCCAGCAGCCGTGCCGGGACTCCTTTCACCGGGGAGCTGTTTTTT
CASSRAGTPFTGELFF
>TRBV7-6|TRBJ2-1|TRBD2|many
TGTGCCAGCAGCTTAGGGCAGGGAGGGTACAATGAGCAGTTCTTC
CASSLGQGGYNEQFF
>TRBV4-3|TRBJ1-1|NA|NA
TGCGCCAGCAGCCAAGAAGTAGAGAACACTGAAGCTTTCTTT
CASSQEVENTEAFF
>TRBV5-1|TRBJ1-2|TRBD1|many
TGCGCCAGCAGCACCGGACAGGGGGATGGCTACACCTTC
CASSTGQGDGYTF
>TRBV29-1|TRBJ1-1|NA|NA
TGCAGCGTTGTTGGACGGGGCGAAGCTTTCTTT
CSVVGRGEAFF
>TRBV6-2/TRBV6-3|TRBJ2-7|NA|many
TGTGCCAGCAGTCCCCAGGGACCTCCTTCCGAGCAGTACTTC
CASSPQGPPSEQYF
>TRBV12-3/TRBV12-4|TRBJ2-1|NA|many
TGTGCCAGCACTCGGGGGGCTCGAGGCTCCTACAATGAGCAGTTCTTC
CASTRGARGSYNEQFF
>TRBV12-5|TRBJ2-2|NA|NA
TGTGCTAGTGGTCTAGCAGGCACGAACACCGGGGAGCTGTTTTTT
CASGLAGTNTGELFF
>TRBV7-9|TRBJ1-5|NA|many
TGTGCCAGCAGCTTAGGGGGTGATCAGCCCCAGCATTTT
CASSLGGDQPQHF
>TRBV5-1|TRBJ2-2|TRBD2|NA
TGCGCCAGCAGCCCTAGACTAGCGGGAGACACCGGGGAGCTGTTTTTT
CASSPRLAGDTGELFF
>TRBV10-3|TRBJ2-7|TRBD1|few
TGTGCCGTCGGACAGGGTGGCTACGAGCAGTACTTC
CAVGQGGYEQYF
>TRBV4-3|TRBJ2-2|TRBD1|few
TGCGCCAGCAGCCAAGACCTTTCGACAGGGGGTACGAAAAAAGAGGAGCTGTTTTTT
CASSQDLSTGGTKKEELFF
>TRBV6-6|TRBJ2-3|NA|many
TGTGCCAGCAGTCAACCGGGCACAGATACGCAGTATTTT
CASSQPGTDTQYF
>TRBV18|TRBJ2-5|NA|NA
TGTGCCAGCTCACCCGAAGAATGGACCCAGTACTTC
CASSPEEWTQYF
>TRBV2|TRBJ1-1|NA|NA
TGTGCCAGCACCTCGGTCTTGAACACTGAAGCTTTCTTT
CASTSVLNTEAFF
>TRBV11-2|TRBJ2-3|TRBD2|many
TGTGCCAGCAGCCGGACTAGCGGAAGTTCCACAGATACGCAGTATTTT
CASSRTSGSSTDTQYF
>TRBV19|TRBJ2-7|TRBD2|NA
TGTGCCAGTAGTACGTGGACTAGCGGGAGGACCTACGAGCAGTACTTC
CASSTWTSGRTYEQYF
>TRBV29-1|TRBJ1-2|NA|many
TGCAGCGTTGAAGCGGGAGATGGCTACACCTTC
CSVEAGDGYTF
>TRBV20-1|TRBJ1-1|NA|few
TGCAGTGCTAACATAGGGTTGAACACTGAAGCTTTCTTT
CSANIGLNTEAFF
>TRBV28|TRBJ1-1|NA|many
TGTGCCATCACGAGCAGGACTGAAGCTTTCTTT
CAITSRTEAFF
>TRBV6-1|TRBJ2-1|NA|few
TGTGCCAGCAGTGAAGATGAGGGTTGGGAGTTC
CASSEDEGWEF
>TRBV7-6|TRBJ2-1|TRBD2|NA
TGTGCCAGCAGCTTTAGCGGGGGGGAAGGTGATGAGCAGTTCTTC
CASSFSGGEGDEQFF
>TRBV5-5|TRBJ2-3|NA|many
TGTGCCAGCAGCTTAGCCACAGGGTTCGCAGATACGCAGTATTTT
CASSLATGFADTQYF
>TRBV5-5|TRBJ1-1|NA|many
TGTGCCAGCAACCCCAGTACAGGGCTGGCCACTGAAGCTTTCTTT
CASNPSTGLATEAFF
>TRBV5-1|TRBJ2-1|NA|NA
TGCGCCAGCAGCTTGGAAACTAGTCCAACCGAGCAGTTCTTC
CASSLETSPTEQFF
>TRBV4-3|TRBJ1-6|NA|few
TGCGCCAGCAGCCAAGATCTTCGGATCGGAGGGCATCGCCCACCCCTCCACTTT
CASSQDLRIGGHRPPLHF
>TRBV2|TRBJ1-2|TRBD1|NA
TGTGCCAGCAGTATGGAGACAGGGACCTATGGCTACACCTTC
CASSMETGTYGYTF
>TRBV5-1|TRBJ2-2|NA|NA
TGCGCCAGCAGCGGAGGACAGACCGGGGAGCTGTTTTTT
CASSGGQTGELFF
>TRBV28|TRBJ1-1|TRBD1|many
TGTGCCAGCAGTTTCAGGGGGGTGCGGACTGAAGCTTTCTTT
CASSFRGVRTEAFF
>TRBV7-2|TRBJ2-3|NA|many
TGTGCCAGCAGCCTGGACACAGATACGCAGTATTTT
CASSLDTDTQYF
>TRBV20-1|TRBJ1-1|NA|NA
TGCAGTGCTAGCGGGAATCTAGCTGAAGCTTTCTTT
CSASGNLAEAFF
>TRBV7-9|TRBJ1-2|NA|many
TGTGCCAGCAGCCCTCCGTTCGGCTACACCTTC
CASSPPFGYTF